The TCR beta chain under discussion was sequenced for a study of T-cell reconstitution after alpha-beta-depleted transplantation in children. Unique molecular identifiers were incorporated during preparation of the TCRbeta library. TCRdb re-called the PCR reads with MiXCR, one entry per CDR3 protein. Among tens of thousands of distinct CDR3 sequences listed, roughly 20% were seen once. Germline V gene sequence: CDR1 MGHRA, CDR2 YSYEKL. The ends lost 0 bases at V and 7 bases at J; junction bases unmatched: 3. The CDR3 runs to 16 residues. The chain combines TRBV4-1 with TRBJ2-1; TRBD2 matches at 13 bases. The specimen was PBMCs, mostly from graft donor cells, collected 360 days after TCRalphabeta/CD19-depleted stem cell transplant. The sequence derives from a male patient between 2 and 10 years old who had a stem cell transplant for acute lymphoblastic leukemia, so the T cells may come from the graft donor. The CDR3 loop is CASSQEGTSGKNEQFF. The DNA for the CDR3 is TGCGCCAGCAGCCAAGAAGGGACTAGCGGGAAGAATGAGCAGTTCTTC.